These 28 T cell receptor beta chains originate from one sample sequenced in a study of immune evolution from preneoplasia to lung adenocarcinoma. Clones were read by immunoSEQ multiplex PCR, and TCRdb kept only the in-frame ones, dropping some. The table has 4,000 to 5,500 clones, around four fifths seen once. Specimen: FFPE adjacent normal lung tissue. The receptor source for this set is a donor aged 70 or older with lung adenocarcinoma.

The chain is built from TRBV7-9 and TRBJ2-2; 9 positions match TRBD1. The CDR3 length is 15 residues. V lost 5 bases to trimming and J lost 6 bases; unmatched junction nucleotides: 7. In germline, CDR1 is SEHNR, CDR2 FQNEAQ (reference sequence). CDR3 amino acids: CASSPGTGFSGELFF. The CDR3 DNA reads TGTGCCAGCAGCCCCGGGACAGGGTTTTCCGGGGAGCTGTTTTTT. Looking up the rest from reference TRBV7-9 and TRBJ2-2 gives the full variable domain: DTGVSQNPRHKITKRGQNVTFRCDPISEHNRLYWYRQTLGQGPEFLTYFQNEAQLEKSRLLSDRFSAERPKGSFSTLEIQRTEQGDSAMYLCASSPGTGFSGELFFGEGSRLTVL.

The chain is built from TRBV28 and TRBJ1-4, with a possible D match to TRBD1 (5 bases). Trimming removed 5 bases from V and 3 bases from J, with 28 bases in between. Germline assignment: CDR1 MDHEN and CDR2 SYDVKM. The CDR3 loop spans 20 amino acids. CDR3 residues: CASSTEKLAGTEYSNEKLFF. In DNA, the CDR3 is TGTGCCAGCAGTACGGAAAAACTTGCCGGGACGGAGTATTCTAATGAAAAACTGTTTTTT. The full variable domain, in which reference TRBV28 and TRBJ1-4 provide the parts outside the CDR3, is DVKVTQSSRYLVKRTGEKVFLECVQDMDHENMFWYRQDPGLGLRLIYFSYDVKMKEKGDIPEGYSVSREKKERFSLILESASTNQTSMYLCASSTEKLAGTEYSNEKLFFGSGTQLSVL.

In its sample, this clone was seen once. The chain carries TRBV28 and TRBJ2-3; D could derive from TRBD1 or TRBD2 (6 bases each). The CDR3 extends over 17 amino acids. Germline values: CDR1 MDHEN, CDR2 SYDVKM. The V end lost 2 bases, the J end lost 2 bases, and 17 bases lay between the germline ends. The CDR3: CASSLTPEEGDTDTQYF. CDR3 nucleotides: TGTGCCAGCAGTTTAACCCCCGAGGAGGGGGACACAGATACGCAGTATTTT. The full variable domain, completed using reference TRBV28 and TRBJ2-3, is DVKVTQSSRYLVKRTGEKVFLECVQDMDHENMFWYRQDPGLGLRLIYFSYDVKMKEKGDIPEGYSVSREKKERFSLILESASTNQTSMYLCASSLTPEEGDTDTQYFGPGTRLTVL.

This chain joins TRBV27 and TRBJ2-7; 10 positions agree with TRBD1. V gave up 6 bases and J gave up 4 bases; unmatched junction bases: 9. The CDR3 is 15 amino acids. Germline-derived CDR1 and CDR2 are MNHEY and SMNVEV (reference sequence). The CDR3 nucleotides read TGTGCCAGCAGCGCGGGACAGGGGAGGTCGTACGAGCAGTACTTC. This sequence encodes CASSAGQGRSYEQYF.

This clone came up a few times. The chain has TRBV21-1 and TRBJ2-5; TRBD1, the D gene given by the table, was not confirmed from the DNA. TRBV21-1 is flagged as a pseudogene. This CDR3 is 15 amino acids long. The CDR3 DNA reads as TGTGCCAGCAGCCAACGGACAGGGACTTTGGAGACCCAGTACTTC. This encodes CASSQRTGTLETQYF.

This chain uses TRBV7-2 with TRBJ1-1; maybe TRBD1 (5 bases). V was pared by 3 bases and J by 5 bases, with 10 bases between. This CDR3 has 13 amino acids. Germline assignment: CDR1 SGHTA and CDR2 FQGNSA. Written as DNA, the CDR3 is TGTGCCAGCAGCTTCCCCTGGGGGACTGAAGCTTTCTTT. Residues: CASSFPWGTEAFF.

This clone was recorded once. The gene calls are TRBV7-2 and TRBJ2-2; D gene uncertain. V lost 5 bases and J lost 5, with 18 bases in between. The CDR3 has 16 amino acids. CDR1 is SGHTA and CDR2 is FQGNSA in the germline V gene. The CDR3 nucleotides read TGTGCCAGCAGCACCCCACGGGTCGCAAGGACCGGGGAGCTGTTTTTT. It codes for CASSTPRVARTGELFF.

The chain uses TRBV25-1 and TRBJ1-1; D gene uncertain. Germline-derived CDR1 and CDR2 are MGHDK and SYGVNS. The V end was cut by 1 base, the J end by 3 bases, with 9 bases between. This CDR3 has 14 residues. The CDR3 spells CASSESIWDTEAFF. The CDR3 DNA reads TGTGCCAGCAGTGAATCCATATGGGACACTGAAGCTTTCTTT.

The CDR3 spells CASSPPASYEQYF. For the CDR3, the DNA is TGTGCCAGCAGCCCGCCTGCCTCCTACGAGCAGTACTTC. This sequence joins TRBV11-2 and TRBJ2-7; D is ambiguous. V was pared by 5 bases and J by 0 bases, with 8 bases between. The CDR3 totals 13 residues. CDR1 SGHAT and CDR2 FQNNGV come from the germline V gene.

This clone was seen more than once but under ten times. The V and J genes are TRBV5-8 and TRBJ2-5; D unresolved. The CDR3 runs 11 residues. The V gene's germline CDR1 is SGHTS and CDR2 YDEGEE. The ends were cut back, 4 bases at V and 4 bases at J, with 5 bases in the middle. The CDR3 nucleotides are TGTGCCAGCAGCCGACTAGAGACCCAGTACTTC. It codes for CASSRLETQYF.

This clone showed up just once. The chain combines TRBV18 with TRBJ2-1; TRBD1 aligns across 12 bases. Germline trimming cut 6 bases from V and 8 bases from J; bases unmatched to any gene: 2. The CDR3 contains 13 residues. Germline assignment: CDR1 KGHSH and CDR2 LQKENI. The CDR3 is CASSGQGAYEQFF. CDR3 DNA: TGTGCCAGCTCGGGACAGGGGGCCTATGAGCAGTTCTTC.

The chain has TRBV27 and TRBJ2-6, with 8 nucleotides matching TRBD1. The CDR3 contains 18 residues. Germline V gene sequence: CDR1 MNHEY, CDR2 SMNVEV (reference sequence). With 2 bases clipped from V and 0 bases from J, the junction kept 6 bases outside the gene matches. The CDR3 loop is CASSLIGQGSSGANVLTF. Here the CDR3 DNA reads TGTGCCAGCAGTTTAATAGGACAGGGAAGCTCTGGGGCCAACGTCCTGACTTTC. The whole variable domain, remainder taken from reference TRBV27 and TRBJ2-6, is EAQVTQNPRYLITVTGKKLTVTCSQNMNHEYMSWYRQDPGLGLRQIYYSMNVEVTDKGDVPEGYKVSRKEKRNFPLILESPSPNQTSLYFCASSLIGQGSSGANVLTFGAGSRLTVL.

The chain employs TRBV5-1 and TRBJ2-7; a weak D match, TRBD2 (6 bases). Germline V gene data show CDR1 as SGHRS and CDR2 as YFSETQ. Trimming cost V 1 base and J 0 bases, with 26 bases left between them. The CDR3 spans 20 residues. The CDR3 reads CASSLWTRDGLRRGSYEQYF. The CDR3 DNA reads TGCGCCAGCAGCTTGTGGACGCGGGACGGGCTTAGGAGGGGCTCCTACGAGCAGTACTTC.

Of note for this clone: At the DNA level, this CDR3 is encoded by other sequences in the same sample as well. The CDR3 reads CASSPAPSSYNEQFF. In DNA, the CDR3 is TGTGCCAGCAGCCCGGCACCGAGCTCCTACAATGAGCAGTTCTTC. The chain links TRBV7-3 to TRBJ2-1, with D uncertain. The ends were cut back, 5 bases at V and 0 bases at J, with 11 bases in the middle. CDR1 SGHTA and CDR2 FQGTGA come from the germline V gene. The CDR3 is 15 residues long.

The chain employs TRBV7-2 and TRBJ2-2, with 13 bases that match TRBD2. The V and J ends lost 7 bases and 4 bases, in that order; junction bases with no gene match: 6. This CDR3 is built from 16 residues. Germline-derived CDR1 and CDR2 are SGHTA and FQGNSA. The CDR3 DNA reads as TGTGCCAGCACCACAGGACTAGCGGGAGCCACCGGGGAGCTGTTTTTT. Translated: CASTTGLAGATGELFF.

The CDR3 region has the DNA TGTGCCAGCAGTGAAGCTCCCGGGACAGGGGCCTACGAGCAGTACTTC. This translates into CASSEAPGTGAYEQYF. The chain couples TRBV6-1 to TRBJ2-7; 10 bases are a match to TRBD1. Germline V gene data show CDR1 as MNHNS and CDR2 as SASEGT. Losses at the gene ends were 0 bases for V and 2 bases for J; bases not matched to a gene: 4. This CDR3 is built from 16 residues.

This clone has a single count. The rearrangement joins TRBV28 to TRBJ2-5; 7 bases align to TRBD1. The J segment lost 1 base and the V segment lost 2 bases, leaving 1 base of the junction unmatched. The germline V gene encodes CDR1 MDHEN and CDR2 SYDVKM. The CDR3 has 14 residues. The CDR3 DNA sequence: TGTGCCAGCAGTTTAGGGGACAGCCAAGAGACCCAGTACTTC. It translates to CASSLGDSQETQYF.

This chain links TRBV7-8 with TRBJ2-7; TRBD2 matches 7 bases. The V segment lost 8 bases and the J segment 2 bases; nucleotides outside the gene matches: 3. The CDR3 is 12 residues long. From germline, CDR1 is SGHVS and CDR2 FQNEAQ. In nucleotides, the CDR3 is TGTGCCAGCGGTGGGGGGGCCTACGAGCAGTACTTC. It yields the protein CASGGGAYEQYF.

The genes are TRBV25-1 and TRBJ2-7; the D call may be TRBD1 or TRBD2 (5 bases each). V was cut by 5 bases and J by 6 bases, with 11 bases left in between. CDR3 size: 12 residues. Germline V gives CDR1 MGHDK, CDR2 SYGVNS. CDR3: CASSLAGTEQYF. The CDR3 DNA is TGTGCCAGCAGTTTGGCCGGGACCGAGCAGTACTTC.

The chain is built from TRBV28 and TRBJ1-2; the D gene is possibly TRBD1 (6 bases). The V and J ends lost 5 bases and 1 base respectively, with 26 bases between them. Germline lookup yields CDR1 MDHEN and CDR2 SYDVKM. The CDR3 contains 19 residues. CDR3 nucleotide sequence: TGTGCCAGCAGTCCTCGTTATATCAGGACAGAGAGTAATAACTATGGCTACACCTTC. Translated, it gives CASSPRYIRTESNNYGYTF.

This clone was observed a single time. The rearrangement uses TRBV4-2 and TRBJ2-3; D may be TRBD2 (5 bases). V gave up 3 bases and J gave up 5 bases, with 24 bases separating them. The CDR3 has 18 residues. CDR1 and CDR2 from the germline V gene are LGHNA and YNFKEQ. CDR3 nucleotides: TGTGCCAGCAGCCACGGCGGGTGGCTAGAAATCCCGCAAGATACGCAGTATTTT. Translated: CASSHGGWLEIPQDTQYF.

The chain uses TRBV6-6 and TRBJ2-7, with a weak D call TRBD2 (5 bases). Trimming took off 5 bases at V and 7 bases at J, with 18 bases between the two ends. This CDR3 comprises 14 residues. Germline V gives CDR1 MNHNY, CDR2 SVGAGI (reference sequence). Here the CDR3 reads CASSPRRSSWEQYF. DNA of the CDR3: TGTGCCAGCAGTCCTAGGAGGTCAAGTTGGGAGCAGTACTTC.

The chain is built from TRBV6-1 and TRBJ2-1, with D perhaps matching TRBD2 (5 bases). The CDR3 contains 15 residues. V lost 4 bases to trimming and J lost 7 bases, with 17 bases between them. Per the germline V gene, CDR1 is MNHNS and CDR2 is SASEGT. The CDR3 sequence: CASSGRTGRDNEQFF. The DNA of the CDR3 is TGTGCCAGCAGTGGACGGACGGGCCGGGATAATGAGCAGTTCTTC.

The chain employs TRBV5-1 and TRBJ1-4, with D possibly TRBD1 on 5 matching bases. Germline CDR1 reads SGHRS; CDR2 reads YFSETQ. The CDR3 length is 13 residues. V lost 4 bases to trimming and J lost 3 bases, with 7 bases between them. The CDR3 DNA reads as TGCGCCAGCAGCACGGGACCTAATGAAAAACTGTTTTTT. Residues: CASSTGPNEKLFF.

The chain uses TRBV7-2 and TRBJ1-2; the D gene is possibly TRBD1 (6 bases). The CDR3 is 15 amino acids. Trimming removed 0 bases from V and 8 bases from J, with 16 bases in between. In germline, CDR1 is SGHTA, CDR2 FQGNSA. The CDR3 coding sequence is TGTGCCAGCAGCTTAGCTGGGACACACCCGACGGGCTACACCTTC. It codes for CASSLAGTHPTGYTF.

This clone was counted a single time. CDR3 protein: CASSLGGLANHEQYF. The CDR3 nucleotides read TGTGCCAGCAGCTTAGGCGGACTAGCTAACCACGAGCAGTACTTC. The chain is built from TRBV11-1 and TRBJ2-7, with 8 bases that match TRBD2. CDR3 length: 15 residues. Germline loops: CDR1 SGHAT, CDR2 FQDESV (reference sequence). V lost 1 base, J lost 5 bases, and 7 bases stayed unmatched.

This chain uses TRBV20-1 with TRBJ2-7; D is undetermined. V dropped 2 bases and J dropped 4 bases, with 6 bases sitting between them. This CDR3 is 11 amino acids long. Germline V gene lookup returns CDR1 DFQATT and CDR2 SNEGSKA (reference sequence). CDR3: CSARLGYEQYF. As DNA, the CDR3 is TGCAGTGCTAGACTAGGGTACGAGCAGTACTTC.

The V call is TRBV18, the J call TRBJ1-1; 9 nucleotides match TRBD1. Germline V CDR1 and CDR2: KGHSH, LQKENI. This CDR3 region has 15 residues. The V and J ends lost 7 bases and 4 bases, in that order; junction bases with no gene match: 10. This chain's CDR3 is CASYRPGQGVTEAFF. For the CDR3, the DNA is TGTGCCAGCTACCGACCGGGACAGGGCGTCACTGAAGCTTTCTTT.